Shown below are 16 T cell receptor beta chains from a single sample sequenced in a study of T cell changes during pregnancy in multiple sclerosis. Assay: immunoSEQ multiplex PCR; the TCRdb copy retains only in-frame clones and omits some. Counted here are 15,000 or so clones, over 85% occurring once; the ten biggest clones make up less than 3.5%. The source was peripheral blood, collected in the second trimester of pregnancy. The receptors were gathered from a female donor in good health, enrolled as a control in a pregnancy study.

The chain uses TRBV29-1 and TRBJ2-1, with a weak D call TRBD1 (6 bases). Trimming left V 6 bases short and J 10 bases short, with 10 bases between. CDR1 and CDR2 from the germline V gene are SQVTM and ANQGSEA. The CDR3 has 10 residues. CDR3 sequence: CSVRTGEQFF. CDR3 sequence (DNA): TGCAGCGTCCGAACAGGGGAGCAGTTCTTC.

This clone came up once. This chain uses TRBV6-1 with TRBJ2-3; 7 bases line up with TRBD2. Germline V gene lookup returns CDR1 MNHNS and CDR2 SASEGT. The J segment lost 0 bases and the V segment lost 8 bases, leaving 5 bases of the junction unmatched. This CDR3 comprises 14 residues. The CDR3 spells CASSSGTSTDTQYF. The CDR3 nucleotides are TGTGCCAGCTCTAGCGGTACTAGCACAGATACGCAGTATTTT.

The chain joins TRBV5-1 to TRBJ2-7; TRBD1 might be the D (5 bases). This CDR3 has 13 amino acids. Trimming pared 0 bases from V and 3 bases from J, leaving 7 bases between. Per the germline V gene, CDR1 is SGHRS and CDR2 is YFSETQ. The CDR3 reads CASSLDQGYEQYF. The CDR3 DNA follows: TGCGCCAGCAGCTTGGATCAGGGCTACGAGCAGTACTTC.

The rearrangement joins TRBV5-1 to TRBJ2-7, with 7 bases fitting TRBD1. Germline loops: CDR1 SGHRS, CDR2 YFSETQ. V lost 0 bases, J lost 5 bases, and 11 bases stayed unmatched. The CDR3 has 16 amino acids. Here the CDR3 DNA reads TGCGCCAGCAGCTTGGGAACAGGGGCGCCGAGGGACGAGCAGTACTTC. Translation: CASSLGTGAPRDEQYF.

The CDR3 nucleotides read TGTGCCAGCACCCGAGGGACTAGCGGGGATCTTACGCAGTATTTT. Protein sequence: CASTRGTSGDLTQYF. The V and J genes are TRBV5-5 and TRBJ2-3; 13 nucleotides line up with TRBD2. This CDR3 contains 15 residues. Germline trimming cut 6 bases from V and 8 bases from J; bases unmatched to any gene: 9. Per the germline V gene, CDR1 is SGHKS and CDR2 is YYEKEE (reference sequence).

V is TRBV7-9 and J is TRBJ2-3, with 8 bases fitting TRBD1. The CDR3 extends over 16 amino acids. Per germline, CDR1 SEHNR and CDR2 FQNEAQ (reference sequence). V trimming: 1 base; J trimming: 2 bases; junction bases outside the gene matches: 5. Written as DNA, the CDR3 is TGTGCCAGCAGCTTAGGGGACAGGAGTTCCACAGATACGCAGTATTTT. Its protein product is CASSLGDRSSTDTQYF.

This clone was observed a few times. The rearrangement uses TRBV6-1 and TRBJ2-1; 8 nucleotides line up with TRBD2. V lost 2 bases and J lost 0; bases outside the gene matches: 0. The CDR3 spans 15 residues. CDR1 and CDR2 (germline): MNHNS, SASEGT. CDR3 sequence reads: CASSELAGSYNEQFF. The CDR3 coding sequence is TGTGCCAGCAGTGAACTAGCGGGCTCCTACAATGAGCAGTTCTTC.

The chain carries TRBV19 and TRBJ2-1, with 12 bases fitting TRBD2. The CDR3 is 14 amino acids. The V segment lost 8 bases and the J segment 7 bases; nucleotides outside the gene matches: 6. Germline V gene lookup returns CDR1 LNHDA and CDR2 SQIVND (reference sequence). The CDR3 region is CASGLAGITNEQFF. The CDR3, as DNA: TGTGCCAGTGGACTAGCGGGGATTACAAATGAGCAGTTCTTC.

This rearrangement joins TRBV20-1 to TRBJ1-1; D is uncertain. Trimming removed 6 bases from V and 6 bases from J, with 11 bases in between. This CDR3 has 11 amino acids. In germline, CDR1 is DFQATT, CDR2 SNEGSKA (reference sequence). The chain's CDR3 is CSARTSPEAFF. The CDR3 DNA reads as TGCAGTGCGCGAACTAGCCCTGAAGCTTTCTTT.

This CDR3 is CASSQVQGGYEQYF. As DNA, the CDR3 is TGCGCCAGCAGCCAAGTACAGGGGGGATACGAGCAGTACTTC. V and J are TRBV4-1 and TRBJ2-7; 8 nucleotides agree with TRBD1. The CDR3 runs 14 residues. Germline assignment: CDR1 MGHRA and CDR2 YSYEKL. The trim removed 1 base at V and 4 bases at J, leaving 3 bases unmatched.

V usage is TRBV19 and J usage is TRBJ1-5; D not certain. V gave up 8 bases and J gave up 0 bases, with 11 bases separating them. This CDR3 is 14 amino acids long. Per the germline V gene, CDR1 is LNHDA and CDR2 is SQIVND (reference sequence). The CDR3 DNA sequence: TGTGCCAGTGCTGTAGACAATAGCAATCAGCCCCAGCATTTT. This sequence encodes CASAVDNSNQPQHF.

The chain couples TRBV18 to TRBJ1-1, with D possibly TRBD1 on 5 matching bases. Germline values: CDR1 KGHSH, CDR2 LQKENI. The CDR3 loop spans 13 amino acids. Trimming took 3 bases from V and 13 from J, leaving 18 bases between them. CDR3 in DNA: TGTGCCAGCTCACCTGGCAGGGAACCGCGAGGTTTCTTT. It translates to CASSPGREPRGFF.

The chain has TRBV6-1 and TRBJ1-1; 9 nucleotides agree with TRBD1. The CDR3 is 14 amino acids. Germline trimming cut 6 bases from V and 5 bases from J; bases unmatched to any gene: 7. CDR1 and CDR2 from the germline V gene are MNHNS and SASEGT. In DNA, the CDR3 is TGTGCCAGCAGCCTCACAGGGGGCTCGACTGAAGCTTTCTTT. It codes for CASSLTGGSTEAFF.

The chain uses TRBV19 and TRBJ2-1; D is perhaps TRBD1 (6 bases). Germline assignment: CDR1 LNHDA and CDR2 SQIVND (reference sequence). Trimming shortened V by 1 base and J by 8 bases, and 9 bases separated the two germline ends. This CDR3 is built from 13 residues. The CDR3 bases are TGTGCCAGTAGTATAGTCAGGGGTGATGAGCAGTTCTTC. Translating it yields CASSIVRGDEQFF.

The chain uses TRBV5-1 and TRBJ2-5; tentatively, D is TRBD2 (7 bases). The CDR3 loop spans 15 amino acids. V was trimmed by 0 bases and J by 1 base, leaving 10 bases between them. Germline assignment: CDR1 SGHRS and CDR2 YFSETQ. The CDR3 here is CASSLVGGLQETQYF. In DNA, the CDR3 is TGCGCCAGCAGCTTGGTCGGGGGGCTCCAAGAGACCCAGTACTTC.

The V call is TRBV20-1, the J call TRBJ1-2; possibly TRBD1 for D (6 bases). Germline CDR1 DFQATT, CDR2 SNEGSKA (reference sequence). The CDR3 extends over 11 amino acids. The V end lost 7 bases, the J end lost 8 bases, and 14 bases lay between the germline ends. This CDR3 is CSGFTGSGYTF. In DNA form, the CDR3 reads TGCAGTGGTTTCACAGGGTCCGGCTACACCTTC.